Shown below are 9 T cell receptor beta chains from a single sample sequenced in a study of shared clonotypes between healthy human individuals. Method: immunoSEQ multiplex PCR; TCRdb's copy keeps in-frame clones and lacks some. Of 950,000 to 1,300,000 clones in the sample, 65% to 80% were seen once. The sample consisted of memory CD4+ T cells sorted from blood. The sample's subset: CD45RA-negative fraction. The receptors were gathered from a young man in good health.

For the CDR3, the DNA is TGCAGCGTTGAAAAATCGGCAGGGGAGAATCTGTTCTTC. It translates to CSVEKSAGENLFF. The gene calls are TRBV29-1 and TRBJ2-1; a possible D gene is TRBD1 (6 bases). The CDR3 totals 13 residues. Trimming took off 2 bases at V and 15 bases at J, with 20 bases between the two ends. CDR1 and CDR2 (germline): SQVTM, ANQGSEA.

This clone appeared a few times. V and J are TRBV6-5 and TRBJ1-4, with a possible D match to TRBD1 (6 bases). This CDR3 region has 16 residues. Germline loops: CDR1 MNHEY, CDR2 SVGAGI. V shed 2 bases and J shed 0 bases, with 10 bases lying between them. The CDR3 region is CASSYHRQATNEKLFF. The CDR3 DNA sequence: TGTGCCAGCAGTTACCATCGACAGGCAACTAATGAAAAACTGTTTTTT.

The chain recombines TRBV7-9 with TRBJ2-1; 7 bases map to TRBD1. V shed 4 bases, J shed 5 bases, and the junction held 2 bases outside the gene matches. The CDR3 runs 13 residues. From germline, CDR1 is SEHNR and CDR2 FQNEAQ (reference sequence). The CDR3 here is CASSSGQNNEQFF. The CDR3 DNA reads TGTGCCAGCAGCTCGGGACAGAACAATGAGCAGTTCTTC.

This chain links TRBV19 with TRBJ1-4; 9 bases are shared with TRBD1. CDR1 and CDR2 (germline): LNHDA, SQIVND (reference sequence). The CDR3 sequence is 14 residues long. J was trimmed by 7 bases and V by 8 bases; bases with no gene match: 8. CDR3 DNA: TGTGCCAGTTCCCAACAGGGGGCGTCTGAAAAACTGTTTTTT. Translation: CASSQQGASEKLFF.

The chain uses TRBV4-1 and TRBJ2-5; TRBD1 might be the D (5 bases). Germline CDR1 and CDR2: MGHRA and YSYEKL. The CDR3 has 15 residues. Trimming removed 0 bases from V and 6 bases from J, with 14 bases in between. In DNA, the CDR3 is TGCGCCAGCAGCCAAGATCCAGGGTCCGGGCAGACCCAGTACTTC. It encodes CASSQDPGSGQTQYF.

The chain has TRBV5-6 and TRBJ2-7, with D uncertain. The CDR3 is made up of 14 amino acids. The V end was cut by 1 base, the J end by 3 bases, with 11 bases between. The germline V gene has CDR1 SGHDT and CDR2 YYEEEE. CDR3: CASSLLGPNYEQYF. CDR3 bases: TGTGCCAGCAGCTTGTTAGGACCCAACTACGAGCAGTACTTC.

This sequence joins TRBV6-5 and TRBJ1-6, with D perhaps matching TRBD1 (5 bases). V dropped 3 bases and J dropped 7 bases, with 10 bases sitting between them. Looked up from germline, CDR1 is MNHEY and CDR2 is SVGAGI. The CDR3 loop spans 14 amino acids. CDR3 coding DNA: TGTGCCAGCAGTTATAGCGCAGGGAATTCACCCCTCCACTTT. This codes for CASSYSAGNSPLHF.

The chain carries TRBV19 and TRBJ1-2, with D possibly TRBD1 on 5 matching bases. The CDR3 extends over 13 amino acids. Germline-derived CDR1 and CDR2 are LNHDA and SQIVND (reference sequence). The V gene lost 7 bases and the J gene lost 2 bases, with 11 bases spanning the gap. CDR3 sequence: CASKRGMNYGYTF. CDR3 bases: TGTGCCAGTAAAAGGGGCATGAACTATGGCTACACCTTC. Using reference TRBV19 and TRBJ1-2 for the parts outside the CDR3, the full variable domain is DGGITQSPKYLFRKEGQNVTLSCEQNLNHDAMYWYRQDPGQGLRLIYYSQIVNDFQKGDIAEGYSVSREKKESFPLTVTSAQKNPTAFYLCASKRGMNYGYTFGSGTRLTVV.

This clone turned up a few times. The chain joins TRBV2 to TRBJ2-7, with 8 bases fitting TRBD1. Germline trimming cut 8 bases from V and 1 base from J; bases unmatched to any gene: 4. The CDR3 sequence is 13 residues long. Germline values: CDR1 SNHLY, CDR2 FYNNEI. The CDR3: CASGQGVSYEQYF. The CDR3 DNA sequence: TGTGCCAGCGGACAGGGAGTATCCTACGAGCAGTACTTC.